This is a list of T cell receptor beta chains from one sample in a study of T cell repertoires in cytomegalovirus infection. MiXCR, applied by TCRdb to the reads, yields one record per CDR3 protein. The repertoire consists of around 530,000 distinct CDR3 sequences, with 16% occurring once and the leading ten covering about 24%. The sequencing input was CD8+ T cells from PBMCs. All receptors come from a human donor in good health (CMV status not recorded). Some clones in this sample may be carry-over from other donors' samples. Each CDR3 is given with its conserved first and last residue. D genes are given only for firm matches. The listing skips clone size in some rows; elsewhere it reads once, few, many or a size class.

clone size,V gene,J gene,D gene,CDR3 DNA,CDR3 protein
NA,TRBV29-1,TRBJ1-2,NA,TGCAGCGTTGAAGATCGGCGGCAAGGTTATGGCTACACCTTC,CSVEDRRQGYGYTF
NA,TRBV7-9,TRBJ1-6,TRBD1,TGTGCCAGCAGGAAGGTCGGGGACAGGGGTTCACCCCTCCACTTT,CASRKVGDRGSPLHF
many,TRBV11-2,TRBJ2-6,NA,TGTGCCAGCAGCCACCGGGACACCCCATCTGGGGCCAACGTCCTGACTTTC,CASSHRDTPSGANVLTF
few,TRBV4-2,TRBJ2-1,NA,TGTGCCAGCAGCCATGAGGCCTCCTACAATGAGCAGTTCTTC,CASSHEASYNEQFF
few,TRBV6-5,TRBJ1-2,NA,TGTGCCAGCAGGAAGCAAGGGGAACCTTATGGCTACACCTTC,CASRKQGEPYGYTF
NA,TRBV19,TRBJ2-1,NA,TGTGCCAGTAGTACCGGGACCTATGGTGAGCAGTTCTTC,CASSTGTYGEQFF
many,TRBV7-6,TRBJ2-1,TRBD2,TGTGCCAGCAGCCCCGGACTAGCGGGAGGGCTTTCTTCTGAGCAGTTCTTC,CASSPGLAGGLSSEQFF
NA,TRBV4-2,TRBJ2-7,TRBD1,TGTGCCAGCAGCCAGACAGGGGGCAACTACGAGCAGTACTTC,CASSQTGGNYEQYF
NA,TRBV7-9,TRBJ2-2,NA,TGTGCCAGCAGCTCCTGGGCAAGTACCGGGGAGCTGTTTTTT,CASSSWASTGELFF
NA,TRBV24-1,TRBJ2-1,NA,TGTGCCACCAGTGATCTTACAGGGGAGCAGTTCTTC,CATSDLTGEQFF
few,TRBV20-1,TRBJ2-3,TRBD2,TGCAGTGCGAGAACTAGCGATAGCACAGATACGCAGTATTTT,CSARTSDSTDTQYF
few,TRBV6-6,TRBJ2-5,NA,TGTGCCAGCAGTTACTCGACGGCGGAGAGACAAGAGACCCAGTACTTC,CASSYSTAERQETQYF
few,TRBV7-6,TRBJ2-7,NA,TGTGCCAGCAGCCCTACCCCTCAGGACGAGCAGTACTTC,CASSPTPQDEQYF
NA,TRBV15,TRBJ2-7,TRBD2,TGTGCCACCAGCAGTGGGCGGGAGGGCCCTAGTAGCTACGAGCAGTACTTC,CATSSGREGPSSYEQYF
few,TRBV14,TRBJ1-2,NA,TGTGCCAGCAGCCCCTCGGGGAGGGACGACTATGGCTACACCTTC,CASSPSGRDDYGYTF
NA,TRBV19,TRBJ1-2,TRBD1,TGTGCCAGTAGTATAAATAATCGGGGACAGATCTATGGCTACACCTTC,CASSINNRGQIYGYTF
few,TRBV7-9,TRBJ1-2,NA,TGTGCCAGCAGCTTAACTACGGGGAACTATGGCTACACCTTC,CASSLTTGNYGYTF
few,TRBV27,TRBJ2-7,NA,TGTGCCAGCGGGAATCCCAGAGACTACGAGCAGTACTTC,CASGNPRDYEQYF
NA,TRBV2,TRBJ2-2,NA,TGTGCCAGCAGTGTAGGCCACCGGGAGCTGTTTTTT,CASSVGHRELFF
many,TRBV11-2,TRBJ2-1,TRBD2,TGTGCCAGCAGCTTAGAGACTAGCGGGATTGCCAATGAGCAGTTCTTC,CASSLETSGIANEQFF
few,TRBV2,TRBJ2-5,NA,TGTGCCGGTACTAGCCCGACCCAACAAGAGACCCAGTACTTC,CAGTSPTQQETQYF
few,TRBV2,TRBJ1-5,NA,TGTGCCGCGGGGGGGGCACCGAATAGCAATCAGCCCCAGCATTTT,CAAGGAPNSNQPQHF
NA,TRBV10-1,TRBJ2-2,TRBD2,TGCACCAGCATTAAGCGGGGGGCCTTCACCGGGGAGCTGTTTTTT,CTSIKRGAFTGELFF
NA,TRBV5-1,TRBJ2-5,NA,TGCGCCAGCAGCTTGGCTACCAGGGAGGTATTCGAGACCCAGTACTTC,CASSLATREVFETQYF
few,TRBV6-1,TRBJ2-7,NA,TGTGCCAGCAGTTACTCGGCGGCGCCGGAGCAGTACTTC,CASSYSAAPEQYF
many,TRBV7-9,TRBJ2-1,NA,TGTGCCAGCAGCTTAGGTGGGGCCACTGAGCAGTTCTTC,CASSLGGATEQFF
many,TRBV7-9,TRBJ1-2,TRBD1,TGTGCCAGCAGCCCCCGGACAGGGAGCGGCTACACCTTC,CASSPRTGSGYTF
NA,TRBV2,TRBJ1-2,TRBD1,TGTGCCAGCATTAACAGGGGAGGCTACACCTTC,CASINRGGYTF
few,TRBV19,TRBJ2-3,NA,TGTGCCAGTAGTATAGACCCCACAGATACGCAGTATTTT,CASSIDPTDTQYF
many,TRBV11-2,TRBJ1-2,TRBD1,TGTGCCAGCAGCTTAGTCAACAGGGGGGACTATGGCTACACCTTC,CASSLVNRGDYGYTF
many,TRBV7-8,TRBJ1-5,TRBD1,TGTGCCAGCAGCCCTCCTGACAGGGCTCAGCCCCAGCATTTT,CASSPPDRAQPQHF
NA,TRBV3-1,TRBJ1-6,TRBD1,TGTGCCAGCAGCCAAGAATCCGACAGGGCTAGTTCACCCCTCCACTTT,CASSQESDRASSPLHF
few,TRBV2,TRBJ1-1,NA,TGTGCCAGCAGTGAGGGCCATATTCGGGTGAACACTGAAGCTTTCTTT,CASSEGHIRVNTEAFF
NA,TRBV5-1,TRBJ2-7,TRBD2,TGCGCCAGCAGCTTGTGGCTAGCGGGAAACGAGCAGTACTTC,CASSLWLAGNEQYF
few,TRBV27,TRBJ2-1,TRBD1,TGTGCCAGCACCCTCGGGACAGGTCTTGGGAATGAGCAGTTCTTC,CASTLGTGLGNEQFF